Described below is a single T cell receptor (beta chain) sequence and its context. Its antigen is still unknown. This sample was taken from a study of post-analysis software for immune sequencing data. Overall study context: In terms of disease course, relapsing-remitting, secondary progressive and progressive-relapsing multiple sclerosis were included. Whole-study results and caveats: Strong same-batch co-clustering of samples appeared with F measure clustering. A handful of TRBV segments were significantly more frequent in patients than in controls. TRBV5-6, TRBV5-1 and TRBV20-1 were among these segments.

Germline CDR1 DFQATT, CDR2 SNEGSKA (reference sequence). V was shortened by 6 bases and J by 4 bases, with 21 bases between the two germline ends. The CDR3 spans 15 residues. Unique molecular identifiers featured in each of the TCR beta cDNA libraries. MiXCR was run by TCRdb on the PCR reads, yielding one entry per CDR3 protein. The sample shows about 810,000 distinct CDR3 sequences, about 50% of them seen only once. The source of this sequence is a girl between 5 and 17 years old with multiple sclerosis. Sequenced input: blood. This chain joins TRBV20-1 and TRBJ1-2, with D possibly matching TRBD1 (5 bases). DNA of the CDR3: TGCAGTGCCCATACGGGGCAGGGAGGTCGCTATGGCTACACCTTC. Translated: CSAHTGQGGRYGYTF.